This record covers a single TCR beta chain. The antigen is not known. The data are from a study of CXCR3-negative and CXCR3-positive naive CD8 T cells. Findings of the study overall: With respect to TRBV-TRBJ usage, naive CXCR3-negative and CXCR3-positive cells were similar; memory differed. Cryopreservation partially decreased CXCR3 expression, and most assays used fresh PBMCs. Higher TRB CDR3 hydrophobicity marked CXCR3-positive naive cells relative to CXCR3-negative naive cells.

UMI-tagged TRB cDNA libraries were built via 5' RACE. TCRdb reprocessed the 5' RACE reads and reports one entry per CDR3 protein, with no DNA. This sample contains roughly 80,000 distinct CDR3 sequences. CDR1 is MDHEN, CDR2 SYDVKM, per germline. CDR3 length: 13 amino acids. Naive CD8+ T cells were CD45RO-CCR7+CD27+CD95-. This chain uses TRBV28 with TRBJ2-7. The sequencing sample was made of naive CXCR3+ CD8+ T cells from blood. Noted subset: CD45RO-CCR7+CD27+CD95- naive CD8+ T cells expressing CXCR3 (TNR3+). This clonotype was sampled from a human donor in good health. Some clones in this sample may be carry-over from other donors' samples. CDR3 region: CASSLSRLYEQYF.